The 2 T cell receptor beta chains reported below all come from one sample, sequenced in a study of cytomegalovirus exposure and HLA in healthy donors. PCR employed 60 Vbeta and 13 Jbeta primers. Generated by immunoSEQ multiplex PCR, the TCRdb table keeps only in-frame clones and is missing some. Of some 100,000 clones listed, 70% to 80% are singletons. Sequenced sample: PBMCs. The receptor set was obtained from a male donor in good health and CMV-seropositive.

This clone was observed a few times. The chain couples TRBV5-4 to TRBJ2-7; 7 nucleotides agree with TRBD2. This CDR3 has 13 residues. V gave up 5 bases and J gave up 5 bases; unmatched junction bases: 7. Germline assignment: CDR1 SGHNT and CDR2 YYREEE (reference sequence). The CDR3 loop reads CASSWGGRDEQYF. DNA for the CDR3: TGTGCCAGCAGTTGGGGGGGTCGGGACGAGCAGTACTTC.

The CDR3 spells CASSPYLPLGHNTGELFF. CDR3 DNA: TGTGCCAGCAGTCCCTATTTACCTCTGGGCCATAACACCGGGGAGCTGTTTTTT. V gene TRBV27 combines with J gene TRBJ2-2; the D is unclear. CDR1 MNHEY and CDR2 SMNVEV come from the germline V gene (reference sequence). Deletions cut 5 bases from V and 2 bases from J, with 21 bases between. CDR3 size: 18 residues.